These T cell receptor beta chains were read from a single sample in a study of cytomegalovirus exposure and HLA in healthy donors. Method: immunoSEQ multiplex PCR; TCRdb's copy keeps in-frame clones and lacks some. The sample carries 150,000 to 200,000 clones, 75% to 85% recorded once. Sequencing was done on a sample of PBMCs. Receptors were obtained from a girl aged 2 to 10 in good health and CMV-seropositive. Both conserved end residues are part of each CDR3. Fields, in order: D gene, clone size, V gene, J gene, CDR3 DNA, CDR3 protein. A D gene is named only where the DNA matches it firmly. Part of the rows lack a size; the others show once, few, many or a class for expanded clones.

TRBD1	.	TRBV5-1	TRBJ1-2	TGCGCCAGCAGCTTTACCGGACAGGTCTATGGCTACACCTTC	CASSFTGQVYGYTF
TRBD1	.	TRBV5-1	TRBJ1-1	TGCGCCAGCAGCTCACAGGGGGGGGCTATGAACACTGAAGCTTTCTTT	CASSSQGGAMNTEAFF
.	.	TRBV15	TRBJ1-4	TGTGCCACCAGCAGAGAACCAGAAGGAGGTGAAAAACTGTTTTTT	CATSREPEGGEKLFF
TRBD2	.	TRBV4-1	TRBJ2-1	TGCGCCAGCAGCGTCGGACTAGCGGGAGGGGGGAGTGAGCAGTTCTTC	CASSVGLAGGGSEQFF
TRBD2	.	TRBV12-5	TRBJ2-1	TGTGCTAGTGGTTTGCCCGCGGGACTAGTTCAGTTCTTC	CASGLPAGLVQFF
.	.	TRBV2	TRBJ1-2	TGTGCCAGCAGCCTTCTATCTAACTATGGCTACACCTTC	CASSLLSNYGYTF
.	.	TRBV30	TRBJ1-5	TGTGCCTGGAGTGTCTTGGGAGGATATGGCGATCAGCCCCAGCATTTT	CAWSVLGGYGDQPQHF
.	.	TRBV12-5	TRBJ1-5	TGTGCTAGTGGTTTGTCAACTCCGGGGACCCAGCATTTT	CASGLSTPGTQHF
.	.	TRBV6-5	TRBJ2-3	TGTGCCAGCAGTCAGATGGTGAGCACAGATACGCAGTATTTT	CASSQMVSTDTQYF
.	once	TRBV7-3	TRBJ1-2	TGTGCCAGCAGCTATCGAAAAGGCGGCAATGGCTACACCTTC	CASSYRKGGNGYTF
.	.	TRBV10-3	TRBJ2-2	TGTGCCATCGGGGGACAGAACACCGGGGAGCTGTTTTTT	CAIGGQNTGELFF
.	.	TRBV4-2	TRBJ2-1	TGTGCCAGCAGCCAACAGAGACGAGGTGAGCAGTTCTTC	CASSQQRRGEQFF
.	once	TRBV25-1	TRBJ1-5	TGTGCCAGCCCCCGACCTTTGGGGCTTAATGGGCATTTT	CASPRPLGLNGHF
TRBD1	.	TRBV5-5	TRBJ2-1	TGTGCCAGCAGCTTGGCAGGGACAGGGCGCAACCACAATGAGCAGTTCTTC	CASSLAGTGRNHNEQFF
TRBD2	.	TRBV15	TRBJ2-1	TGTGCCACCAGCGGACCCGGGACTAGCGTTTTGAATGAGCAGTTCTTC	CATSGPGTSVLNEQFF
TRBD2	.	TRBV5-1	TRBJ2-1	TGCGCCAGCAAGGAAGCTGGCGGGAGTCGGTCGGAGTTCTTC	CASKEAGGSRSEFF
TRBD1	.	TRBV5-1	TRBJ1-2	TGCGCCAGCAGCCGAACACCGGGACAGAACTATGGCTACACCTTC	CASSRTPGQNYGYTF
TRBD1	few	TRBV6-5	TRBJ1-1	TGTGCCAGCAGAACGGGACAGCGGAACACTGAAGCTTTCTTT	CASRTGQRNTEAFF
.	.	TRBV5-1	TRBJ1-1	TGCGCCAGCAGCTTAACAGCCCGAAACACTGAAGCTTTCTTT	CASSLTARNTEAFF
TRBD1	once	TRBV5-1	TRBJ1-6	TGCGCCAGCACCTCGGGACAGAGTAATTCACCCCTCCACTTT	CASTSGQSNSPLHF
.	.	TRBV5-1	TRBJ1-1	TGCGCCAGCAGCTTGGTGGGCAGGGAGGACACTGAAGCTTTCTTT	CASSLVGREDTEAFF
TRBD2	.	TRBV2	TRBJ2-1	TGTGCCAGCAGTGAGCGGACTAGCGGCTACAATGAGCAGTTCTTC	CASSERTSGYNEQFF
TRBD1	.	TRBV6-4	TRBJ1-2	TGTGCCAGCAGTGACTCGGCGGGACAGGCGTCTGGCTACACCTTC	CASSDSAGQASGYTF
TRBD2	once	TRBV6-4	TRBJ2-3	TGTGCCAGCAGTGATCGACTAGCGGGACCTTATACGCAGTATTTT	CASSDRLAGPYTQYF
TRBD2	.	TRBV5-1	TRBJ2-2	TGCGCCAGCAGCTCCCCGCGCATGAGCGGGAGGGGAGGGACCGGGGAGCTGTTTTTT	CASSSPRMSGRGGTGELFF
.	once	TRBV6-1	TRBJ1-1	TGTGCCAGCAGTGACCCTAATCGAGGACAAAGTGAAGCTTTCTTT	CASSDPNRGQSEAFF
.	.	TRBV7-7	TRBJ2-5	TGTGCCAGCAGCTTAGTTGTTGGGCAGGGAAGAGGTCAGCAAGAGACCCAGTACTTC	CASSLVVGQGRGQQETQYF
.	.	TRBV2	TRBJ2-5	TGTGCCAGCAGTTTTGCGGAAGAGACCCAGTACTTC	CASSFAEETQYF
.	.	TRBV28	TRBJ1-6	TGTGCCCTACAGCCCGACGGGGGTTCACCCCTCCACTTT	CALQPDGGSPLHF
TRBD1	.	TRBV6-1	TRBJ1-5	TGTGCCAGCAGGGACACAGGGGGCCAGCCCCAGCATTTT	CASRDTGGQPQHF
TRBD1	.	TRBV5-4	TRBJ1-2	TGTGCCAGCAGCTTGGAGGGACAGCGAGGCTACACCTTC	CASSLEGQRGYTF
TRBD2	once	TRBV19	TRBJ2-2	TGTGCCAGTAGTAGAAGGCGGACTAGCGGGGGGCCCTGCCGGGAGCTGTTTTTT	CASSRRRTSGGPCRELFF
.	.	TRBV27	TRBJ1-5	TGTGCCAGCAGCCCCGATCGGTTTAGCAATCAGCCCCAGCATTTT	CASSPDRFSNQPQHF
TRBD2	.	TRBV14	TRBJ2-1	TGTGCCAGCACCCCGAGGGGGGGTGGCGGGAGGCTATCCTACAATGAGCAGTTCTTC	CASTPRGGGGRLSYNEQFF
TRBD1	.	TRBV4-1	TRBJ2-7	TGCGCCAGCAGGACCGGGACAGGCTCCTACGAGCAGTACTTC	CASRTGTGSYEQYF
TRBD1	.	TRBV19	TRBJ1-2	TGTGCCAGTAGTATCGGGTCAGGGGGAAATTATGGCTACACCTTC	CASSIGSGGNYGYTF
TRBD1	.	TRBV2	TRBJ1-1	TGTGCCAGCAGTCCACAGGGGTTGGGGAAAACTGAAGCTTTCTTT	CASSPQGLGKTEAFF
TRBD1	once	TRBV7-9	TRBJ2-7	TGTTCCAGCAGCGGTCTGTCCTCCGGGACAGGTAATTACGAGCAGTACTTC	CSSSGLSSGTGNYEQYF
.	.	TRBV7-8	TRBJ1-1	TGTGCCAGCAGCTTAGCGCCCTCGAGCCCCACGAGGAACACTGAAGCTTTCTTT	CASSLAPSSPTRNTEAFF
TRBD1	.	TRBV4-1	TRBJ1-2	TGCGCCAGCAGCCGTGGACAGGATGACTATGGCTACACCTTC	CASSRGQDDYGYTF
TRBD2	.	TRBV28	TRBJ2-7	TGTGCCAGCAGTTTAGCGGGAGGGGAGCAGTACTTC	CASSLAGGEQYF
TRBD2	.	TRBV11-3	TRBJ2-4	TGTGCCAGCAGCTCCCCTCGGGGGGACCCATGGATTCAGTACTTC	CASSSPRGDPWIQYF
.	.	TRBV5-1	TRBJ1-2	TGCGCCAGCAGCTTGGGAGGGAAGGGCTACACCTTC	CASSLGGKGYTF
TRBD1	.	TRBV10-3	TRBJ1-5	TGTGCCATCAGGGGACAGGGTCGGGAGCCCCAGCATTTT	CAIRGQGREPQHF
.	.	TRBV10-1	TRBJ2-7	TGCGCCAGCAGTGGGAAACAGGGTTTTTCCTACGAGCAGTACTTC	CASSGKQGFSYEQYF
TRBD2	.	TRBV10-3	TRBJ2-7	TGTGCCATCAGGGGGCAGGTGGGGACTAGGCACGAGCAGTACTTC	CAIRGQVGTRHEQYF
TRBD2	.	TRBV30	TRBJ2-5	TGTGCCTGGAGAAATCAGCGGGAGGGTGAGCAGTACTTC	CAWRNQREGEQYF
TRBD1	.	TRBV28	TRBJ2-2	TGTGCCAGCAGTTTACCGACAGGGGTGGGCGGGGAGCTGTTTTTT	CASSLPTGVGGELFF
TRBD2	.	TRBV7-3	TRBJ2-1	TGTGCCAGCAGTATGTTGGCTAGCGGGGGTGGGTACAATGAGCAGTTCTTC	CASSMLASGGGYNEQFF
TRBD2	.	TRBV11-2	TRBJ2-7	TGTGCCAGCAGCTTAGAAGCCCGTGGGGGGGAGGTACTCTACGAGCAGTACTTC	CASSLEARGGEVLYEQYF
.	.	TRBV5-1	TRBJ2-3	TGCGCCAGCAGCAGTTATGAATGGGCAGGGGATACGCAGTATTTT	CASSSYEWAGDTQYF
TRBD2	.	TRBV7-2	TRBJ2-2	TGTGCCAGCAGCTCCCGGGGCGGACTAGCGGGAGTCCCCGGGGAGCTGTTTTTT	CASSSRGGLAGVPGELFF
.	once	TRBV7-2	TRBJ1-4	TGTGCCAGCAGCCTCCAGACCGGGCAGGGGGAAAAACTGTTTTTT	CASSLQTGQGEKLFF
.	.	TRBV6-1	TRBJ2-2	TGTGCCGGAAAAACGGACAGCTCTACCGGGGAGCTGTTTTTT	CAGKTDSSTGELFF